This T cell receptor (beta chain) originates from a study of vaccination and CD4 T cells after COVID-19. Study at large: Two of the convalescents were Hispanic, and the group consisted of six males and four females. Post-vaccine sampling followed dose two by a median about 72 days (range 14 to 241). Three convalescent patients gave samples at day 14 and days 161 to 241 post-vaccination.

General study points: Among convalescent patients, a median approximately 90% of reactive clones emerged only after vaccination.

Each CDR3 protein gets one entry after TCRdb re-called the PCR reads with MiXCR. This table holds 25,000 to 30,000 distinct CDR3 sequences, 45% to 55% found once. As for time point: late sampling 161 to 241 days after vaccination in three convalescent patients. With respect to this clonotype: Its specificity is unknown.

CDR1 LNHDA and CDR2 SQIVND come from the germline V gene (reference sequence). Trimming cost V 10 bases and J 0 bases, with 16 bases left between them. This CDR3 is built from 15 residues. This receptor was identified in a human donor who had recovered from COVID-19. V usage is TRBV19 and J usage is TRBJ2-1, with a weak D call TRBD1 (5 bases). The source was CD4+ T cells from blood, collected about 7 months after SARS-CoV-2 vaccination. The CDR3 reads CATLPQGSSYNEQFF. CDR3 DNA: TGTGCCACCCTTCCCCAGGGAAGCTCCTACAATGAGCAGTTCTTC.